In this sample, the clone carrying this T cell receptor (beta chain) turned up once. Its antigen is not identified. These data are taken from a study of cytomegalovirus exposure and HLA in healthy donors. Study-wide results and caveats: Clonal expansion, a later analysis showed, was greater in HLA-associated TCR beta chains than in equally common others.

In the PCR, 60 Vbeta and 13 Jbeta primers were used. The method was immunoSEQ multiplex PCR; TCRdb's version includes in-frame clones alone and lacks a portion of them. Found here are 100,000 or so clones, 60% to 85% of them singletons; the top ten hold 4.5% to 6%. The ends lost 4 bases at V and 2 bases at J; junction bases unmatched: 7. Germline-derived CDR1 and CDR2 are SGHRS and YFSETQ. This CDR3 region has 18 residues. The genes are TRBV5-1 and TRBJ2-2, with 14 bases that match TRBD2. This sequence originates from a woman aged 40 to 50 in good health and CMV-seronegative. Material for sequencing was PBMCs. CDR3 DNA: TGCGCCAGCAGCCCCGGACTAGCGGGGGGTCTCAACACCGGGGAGCTGTTTTTT. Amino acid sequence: CASSPGLAGGLNTGELFF.